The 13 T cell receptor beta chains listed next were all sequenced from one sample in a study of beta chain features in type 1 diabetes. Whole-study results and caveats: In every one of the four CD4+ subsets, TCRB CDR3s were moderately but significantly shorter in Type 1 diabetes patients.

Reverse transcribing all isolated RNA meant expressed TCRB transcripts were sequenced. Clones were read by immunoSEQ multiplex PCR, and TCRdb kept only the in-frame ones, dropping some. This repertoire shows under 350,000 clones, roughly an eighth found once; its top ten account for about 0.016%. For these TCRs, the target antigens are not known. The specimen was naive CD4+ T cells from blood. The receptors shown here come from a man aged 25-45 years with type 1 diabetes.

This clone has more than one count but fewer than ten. The CDR3 reads CASSANRDTEPYQETQYF. The CDR3 DNA follows: TGTGCCAGCAGCGCTAACCGGGACACGGAACCGTACCAAGAGACCCAGTACTTC. This chain uses TRBV9 with TRBJ2-5; the D gene is possibly TRBD1 (6 bases). Germline V gene data show CDR1 as SGDLS and CDR2 as YYNGEE. This CDR3 comprises 18 residues. The V end lost 3 bases, the J end lost 0 bases, and 21 bases lay between the germline ends.

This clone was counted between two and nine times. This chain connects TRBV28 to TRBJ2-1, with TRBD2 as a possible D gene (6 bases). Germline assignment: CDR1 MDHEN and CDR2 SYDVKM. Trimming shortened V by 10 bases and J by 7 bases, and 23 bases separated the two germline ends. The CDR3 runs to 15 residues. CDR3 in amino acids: CATFLPGGPENEQFF. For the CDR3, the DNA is TGTGCCACCTTTTTACCAGGAGGGCCGGAGAATGAGCAGTTCTTC.

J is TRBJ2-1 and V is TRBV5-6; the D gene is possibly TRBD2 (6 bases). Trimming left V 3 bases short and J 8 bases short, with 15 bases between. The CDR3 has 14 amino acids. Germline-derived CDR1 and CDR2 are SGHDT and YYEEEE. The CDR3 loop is CASSSGQGLDEQFF. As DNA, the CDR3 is TGTGCCAGCAGCTCCGGCCAGGGACTCGATGAGCAGTTCTTC.

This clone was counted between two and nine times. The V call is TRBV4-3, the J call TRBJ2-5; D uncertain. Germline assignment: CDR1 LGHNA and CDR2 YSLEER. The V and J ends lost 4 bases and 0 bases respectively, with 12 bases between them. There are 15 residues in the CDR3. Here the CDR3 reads CASSPHFAYQETQYF. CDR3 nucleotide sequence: TGCGCCAGCAGCCCCCATTTTGCGTACCAAGAGACCCAGTACTTC.

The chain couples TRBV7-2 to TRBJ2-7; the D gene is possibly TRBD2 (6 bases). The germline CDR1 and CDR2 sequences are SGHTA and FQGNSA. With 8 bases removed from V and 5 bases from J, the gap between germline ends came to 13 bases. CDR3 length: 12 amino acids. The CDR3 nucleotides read TGTGCCAGCCAGACTAGATCGAACGAGCAGTACTTC. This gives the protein CASQTRSNEQYF. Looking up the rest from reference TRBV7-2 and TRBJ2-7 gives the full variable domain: GAGVSQSPSNKVTEKGKDVELRCDPISGHTALYWYRQSLGQGLEFLIYFQGNSAPDKSGLPSDRFSAERTGGSVSTLTIQRTQQEDSAVYLCASQTRSNEQYFGPGTRLTVT.

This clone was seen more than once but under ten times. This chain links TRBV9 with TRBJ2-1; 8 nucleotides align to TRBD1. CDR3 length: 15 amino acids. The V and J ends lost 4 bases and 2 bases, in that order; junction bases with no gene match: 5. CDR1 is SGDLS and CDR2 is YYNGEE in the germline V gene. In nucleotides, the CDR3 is TGTGCCAGCAGCTCTGGACAGGGTACCTACAATGAGCAGTTCTTC. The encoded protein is CASSSGQGTYNEQFF.

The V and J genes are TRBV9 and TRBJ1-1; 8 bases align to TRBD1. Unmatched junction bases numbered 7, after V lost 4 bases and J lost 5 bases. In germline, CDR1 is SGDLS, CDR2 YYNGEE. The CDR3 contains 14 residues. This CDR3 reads CASSPHGQGTEAFF. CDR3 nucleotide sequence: TGTGCCAGCAGCCCCCACGGACAGGGAACTGAAGCTTTCTTT.

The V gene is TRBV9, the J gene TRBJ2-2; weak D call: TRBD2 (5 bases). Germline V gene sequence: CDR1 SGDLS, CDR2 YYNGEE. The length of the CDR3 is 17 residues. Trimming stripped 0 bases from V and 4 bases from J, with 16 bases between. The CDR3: CASSVDPRGSSTGELFF. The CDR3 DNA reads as TGTGCCAGCAGCGTAGACCCTAGAGGGTCGAGCACCGGGGAGCTGTTTTTT.

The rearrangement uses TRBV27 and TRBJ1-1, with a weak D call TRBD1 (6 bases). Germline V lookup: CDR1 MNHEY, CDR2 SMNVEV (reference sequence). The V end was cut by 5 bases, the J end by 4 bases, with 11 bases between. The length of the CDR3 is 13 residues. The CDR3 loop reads CASSVRGGTEAFF. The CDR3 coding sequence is TGTGCCAGCAGTGTCAGGGGTGGCACTGAAGCTTTCTTT.

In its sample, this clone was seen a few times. The CDR3 here is CASSLRQGAGNEQFF. DNA of the CDR3: TGTGCCAGCAGCCTAAGACAGGGGGCGGGGAATGAGCAGTTCTTC. The V call is TRBV28, the J call TRBJ2-1; TRBD1 matches at 10 bases. This CDR3 region has 15 residues. Germline V lookup: CDR1 MDHEN, CDR2 SYDVKM. Unmatched junction bases numbered 9, after V lost 6 bases and J lost 7 bases.

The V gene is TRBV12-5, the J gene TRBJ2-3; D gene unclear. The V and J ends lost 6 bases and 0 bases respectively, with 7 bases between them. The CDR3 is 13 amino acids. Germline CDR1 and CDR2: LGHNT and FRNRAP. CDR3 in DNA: TGTGCTAGTGGCGCCACTAGCACAGATACGCAGTATTTT. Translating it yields CASGATSTDTQYF. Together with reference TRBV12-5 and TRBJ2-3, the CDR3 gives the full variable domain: DARVTQTPRHKVTEMGQEVTMRCQPILGHNTVFWYRQTMMQGLELLAYFRNRAPLDDSGMPKDRFSAEMPDATLATLKIQPSEPRDSAVYFCASGATSTDTQYFGPGTRLTVL.

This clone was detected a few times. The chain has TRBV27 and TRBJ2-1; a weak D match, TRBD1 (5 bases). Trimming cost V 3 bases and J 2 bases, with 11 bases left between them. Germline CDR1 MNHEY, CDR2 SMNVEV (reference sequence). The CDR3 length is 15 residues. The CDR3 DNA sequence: TGTGCCAGCAGTTTGCTAACAGGTGCCTACAATGAGCAGTTCTTC. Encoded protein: CASSLLTGAYNEQFF.

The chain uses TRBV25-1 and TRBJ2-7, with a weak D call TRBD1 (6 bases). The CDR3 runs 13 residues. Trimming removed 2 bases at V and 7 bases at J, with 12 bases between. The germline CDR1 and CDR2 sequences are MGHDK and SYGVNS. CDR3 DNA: TGTGCCAGCAGTGAACTTAGGACAGCGGAGCAGTACTTC. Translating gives CASSELRTAEQYF.